Here is one TCR beta chain with its context. CDR1 is SGHKS, CDR2 YYEKEE, per germline (reference sequence). CDR3 length: 15 residues. The V gene lost 0 bases and the J gene lost 4 bases, with 14 bases spanning the gap. This sample is drawn from a study of blood T cell repertoires in COVID-19. Study at large: Whether acute or convalescent, the COVID-19 samples came from the United States, Italy and Spain. Sources were T cells, B-cell-depleted T cells, or PBMCs; the material itself was cDNA or gDNA.

Seattle's cohort entered during active infection and was followed longitudinally. Per the authors' pipeline: Reference gene primer amplification yielded estimated nucleated cell counts. TCRdb keeps only in-frame clones here, not all; method: immunoSEQ multiplex PCR. Clonal size and the V and J genes are those of that table, whereas D and trimming came from the DNA. The data hold fewer than 150,000 clones, with nearly 90% observed a single time. The chain uses TRBV5-5 and TRBJ2-7, with a possible D match to TRBD1 (5 bases). This sequence was found in a woman in her sixties or seventies with COVID-19, enrolled during active disease. The source material was peripheral blood. This chain's CDR3 is CASSLGVGRRYEQYF. The CDR3 nucleotides read TGTGCCAGCAGCTTGGGTGTGGGGCGCAGGTACGAGCAGTACTTC.